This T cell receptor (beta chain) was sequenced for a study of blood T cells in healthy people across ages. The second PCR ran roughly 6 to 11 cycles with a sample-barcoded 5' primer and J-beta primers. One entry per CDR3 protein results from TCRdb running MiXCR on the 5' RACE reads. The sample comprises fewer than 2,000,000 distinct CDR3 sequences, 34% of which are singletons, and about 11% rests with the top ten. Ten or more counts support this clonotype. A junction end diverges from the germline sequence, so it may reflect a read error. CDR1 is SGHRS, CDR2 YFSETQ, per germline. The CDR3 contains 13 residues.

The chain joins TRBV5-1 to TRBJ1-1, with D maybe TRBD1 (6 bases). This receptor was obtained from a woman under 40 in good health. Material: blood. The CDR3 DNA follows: TGTGCCAGCAGCTTAGGGGGGAACACTGAAGCTTTCTTT. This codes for CASSLGGNTEAFF. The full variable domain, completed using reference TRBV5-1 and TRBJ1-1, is KAGVTQTPRYLIKTRGQQVTLSCSPISGHRSVSWYQQTPGQGLQFLFEYFSETQRNKGNFPGRFSGRQFSNSRSEMNVSTLELGDSALYLCASSLGGNTEAFFGQGTRLTVV.